What follows are 7 T cell receptor beta chains derived from one specimen sequenced in a study of multiple sclerosis patients with progressive multifocal leukoencephalopathy. The time point here: around eleven months of natalizumab therapy. The assay was immunoSEQ multiplex PCR, and TCRdb's table has in-frame clones only and misses some. The sample includes 24,000 or so clones, 91% of them seen just once. Source: PBMCs, taken from a patient treated with natalizumab. These receptors all come from a young man with multiple sclerosis.

The chain uses TRBV14 and TRBJ2-1; TRBD1 matches 8 bases. CDR1 and CDR2 from the germline V gene are SGHDN and FVKESK. This CDR3 contains 15 residues. The trim removed 4 bases at V and 7 bases at J, leaving 9 bases unmatched. The chain's CDR3 is CASSPGQGRWNEQFF. CDR3 sequence (DNA): TGTGCCAGCAGCCCAGGACAGGGTCGTTGGAATGAGCAGTTCTTC.

This chain links TRBV6-5 with TRBJ2-7, with 7 bases fitting TRBD2. In germline, CDR1 is MNHEY, CDR2 SVGAGI. V dropped 3 bases and J dropped 1; count of bases not matched to a gene: 6. The CDR3 is 15 amino acids. CDR3 sequence reads: CASSYYPGLSYEQYF. The CDR3 DNA is TGTGCCAGCAGTTATTATCCGGGACTATCCTACGAGCAGTACTTC.

The V and J genes are TRBV9 and TRBJ2-1; 15 bases are a match to TRBD2. CDR3 size: 20 residues. Per the germline V gene, CDR1 is SGDLS and CDR2 is YYNGEE. V shed 4 bases and J 0 bases; nucleotides not matched to a gene: 11. The CDR3 DNA follows: TGTGCCAGCAGCTTCAGGACTAGCGGGAGGGCCCCTCTCTCCTACAATGAGCAGTTCTTC. Translating it yields CASSFRTSGRAPLSYNEQFF.

DNA for the CDR3: TGTGCCAGCAGCTTTCTTTCTAGCACAGATACGCAGTATTTT. Protein: CASSFLSSTDTQYF. V usage is TRBV5-6 and J usage is TRBJ2-3; unclear D gene. Germline CDR1 reads SGHDT; CDR2 reads YYEEEE. The V gene lost 2 bases and the J gene lost 0 bases, with 7 bases spanning the gap. This CDR3 region has 14 residues.

This chain joins TRBV13 and TRBJ1-1, with D possibly being TRBD1 (6 bases). Germline-derived CDR1 and CDR2 are PRHDT and FYEKMQ (reference sequence). CDR3 length: 14 amino acids. V was clipped by 4 bases and J by 1 base, with 10 bases between them. CDR3 bases: TGTGCCAGCAGCTCCAGGGGAGGGAACACTGAAGCTTTCTTT. This encodes CASSSRGGNTEAFF.

V and J are TRBV4-2 and TRBJ2-1; TRBD2 matches 11 bases. V was pared by 4 bases and J by 2 bases, with 4 bases of the junction left unmatched. This CDR3 is 16 amino acids long. CDR1 LGHNA and CDR2 YNFKEQ come from the germline V gene. Here the CDR3 DNA reads TGTGCCAGCAGCCGAACGACTAGCGGGGCCTACAATGAGCAGTTCTTC. Protein product: CASSRTTSGAYNEQFF.

V and J are TRBV6-5 and TRBJ1-3, with D tentatively TRBD1 (6 bases). Germline assignment: CDR1 MNHEY and CDR2 SVGAGI. The CDR3 is 14 residues long. V lost 6 bases to trimming and J lost 4 bases, with 13 bases between them. The CDR3 reads CASSPGTFGNTIYF. In DNA form, the CDR3 reads TGTGCCAGCAGCCCCGGGACATTCGGAAACACCATATATTTT.